These 2 T cell receptor beta chains were all obtained from the same sample, sequenced in a study of Ad26.COV2.S vaccination and SARS-CoV-2 variants. Treatment specified: over 15 received Ad26.COV2.S at low or high dose, single or two shots; about 5 received placebo; per-sample allocation not given. After the first vaccine or placebo injection, samples were drawn on day 63. Libraries were prepared by immunoSEQ multiplex PCR; TCRdb keeps only in-frame clonotypes and omits some of them. The repertoire holds over 400,000 clones, with 90% as singletons. Sequences were derived from peripheral blood, sampled in a trial of Ad26.COV2.S vaccine versus placebo. The receptors originated from a person between 18 and 59 years old who received the Ad26.COV2.S COVID-19 vaccine or a placebo.

The chain has TRBV12-3 or TRBV12-4 and TRBJ1-1, with unresolved D. CDR3 length: 13 residues. V dropped 5 bases and J dropped 1 base, with 8 bases sitting between them. CDR3 loop: CASSLFQNTEAFF. The DNA of the CDR3 is TGTGCCAGCAGTCTCTTTCAGAACACTGAAGCTTTCTTT.

The gene calls are TRBV24-1 and TRBJ2-2; 8 nucleotides match TRBD2. The CDR3 extends over 15 amino acids. Germline assignment: CDR1 KGHDR and CDR2 SFDVKD. V shed 7 bases and J 5 bases; nucleotides not matched to a gene: 8. The CDR3 is CATSIRGGPTGELFF. In nucleotides, the CDR3 is TGTGCCACCAGCATACGGGGGGGGCCGACCGGGGAGCTGTTTTTT.